This TCR beta chain stems from a study of blood T cell repertoires in COVID-19. Looking at the study overall: There were acute and convalescent COVID-19 samples, and they came from the United States, Italy and Spain. T cells, B-cell-depleted T cells, or PBMCs provided the cDNA or gDNA that served as material.

Per the study methods: Estimation of nucleated cell counts was performed using reference gene primer amplification. The repertoire was sequenced with immunoSEQ multiplex PCR; TCRdb's copy has only in-frame clones and lacks some. Clone size and V and J calls were adopted from that table, with D and trimming inferred from the DNA. In the table there are about 99,000 clones, 79% of which are singletons. The CDR3 runs to 16 residues. In germline, CDR1 is MGHDK, CDR2 SYGVNS. Trimming removed 9 bases from V and 5 bases from J; junction bases left unmatched: 10. Material for sequencing was peripheral blood. The chain links TRBV25-1 to TRBJ2-2, with 12 bases matching TRBD2. This receptor was identified in a woman aged 80 or over with active or convalescent COVID-19. The CDR3 protein is CASNPSGRAGTGELFF. Written as DNA, the CDR3 is TGTGCCAGTAACCCTAGCGGGAGGGCCGGAACCGGGGAGCTGTTTTTT.